This T cell receptor (beta chain) was recovered during a study of cytomegalovirus exposure and HLA in healthy donors. These donors counted as nominally healthy when sampled, but unrecorded immune exposures were likely. The PCR had 60 Vbeta and 13 Jbeta primers. In the study's own analysis: A later analysis counted around 80 million unique TCR beta chains, about 11 million shared. Assay: immunoSEQ multiplex PCR; the TCRdb copy retains only in-frame clones and omits some. V and J calls and clone size are as listed in that table; D and trimming were resolved from the DNA. This sample has roughly 73,000 clones; 78% occur once, and the top ten carry about 3.5%. CDR1 is SQVTM, CDR2 ANQGSEA, per germline. Trimming pared 7 bases from V and 6 bases from J, leaving 12 bases between. The CDR3 runs 11 residues. Study-wide findings and caveats: Most likely, a cluster of highly shared sequence variants arose as a sequencing artifact.

Comments on this clone: Its matching antigen is unknown.

This receptor was obtained from a man aged 40-49 years in good health and CMV-seronegative. The rearrangement links TRBV29-1 to TRBJ1-2; D possibly corresponds to TRBD1 (5 bases). Material for sequencing was PBMCs. CDR3 protein: CSGKIGDGYTF. The CDR3 region has the DNA TGCAGCGGGAAGATAGGGGATGGCTACACCTTC.